The rows below give T cell receptor beta chains drawn from one sample of a study of beta chain features in type 1 diabetes. Data came from immunoSEQ multiplex PCR; TCRdb stores just in-frame clones and leaves some out. The sample records over 700,000 clones, about a sixth being singletons. The source material was naive CD4+ T cells from blood. These receptor sequences come from a woman aged 18-30 years in good health. Each CDR3 is given with its conserved first and last residue. A D gene is named only where the DNA matches it firmly. Clone size, where shown, is once, few, many, or a class for clones that have expanded.

V: TRBV7-6
D: NA
size: NA
J: TRBJ2-5
DNA: TGTGCCAGCAGCCAAGAGTATGGAGAGACCCAGTACTTC
CDR3: CASSQEYGETQYF

V: TRBV9
D: NA
size: NA
J: TRBJ1-1
DNA: TGTGCCAGCAGCCCTGGACGGATGAACACTGAAGCTTTCTTT
CDR3: CASSPGRMNTEAFF

V: TRBV18
D: NA
size: NA
J: TRBJ2-5
DNA: TGTGCCAGCTCCCAAGGAGGGCAAGAGACCCAGTACTTC
CDR3: CASSQGGQETQYF

V: TRBV27
D: NA
size: NA
J: TRBJ2-3
DNA: TGTGCCAGCCGTCCGTGGGATCGATCAGATACGCAGTATTTT
CDR3: CASRPWDRSDTQYF

V: TRBV20-1
D: NA
size: NA
J: TRBJ1-5
DNA: TGCAGTGCCGCAGGTGAGCAGCCCCAGCATTTT
CDR3: CSAAGEQPQHF

V: TRBV7-2
D: NA
size: NA
J: TRBJ2-2
DNA: TGTGCCAGCAGCTTAGATCAGGACACCGGGGAGCTGTTTTTT
CDR3: CASSLDQDTGELFF

V: TRBV5-4
D: TRBD1
size: NA
J: TRBJ2-7
DNA: TGTGCCAGCACCCGGGGACAGGGATCGGGCGAGCAGTACTTC
CDR3: CASTRGQGSGEQYF

V: TRBV2
D: TRBD2
size: NA
J: TRBJ2-7
DNA: TGTGCCAGCAGTGTGCTAGCGGGAGGCCTCTCCTACGAGCAGTACTTC
CDR3: CASSVLAGGLSYEQYF

V: TRBV27
D: NA
size: once
J: TRBJ2-3
DNA: TGTGCCAGCACCGTGAGCACAGATACGCAGTATTTT
CDR3: CASTVSTDTQYF

V: TRBV27
D: NA
size: NA
J: TRBJ2-1
DNA: TGTGCCAGCAGTACCCTGCGGGGCAATGAGCAGTTCTTC
CDR3: CASSTLRGNEQFF

V: TRBV7-3
D: TRBD2
size: few
J: TRBJ2-3
DNA: TGTGCCAGCAATATAGCGGGAGGGCGAAATACGCAGTATTTT
CDR3: CASNIAGGRNTQYF

V: TRBV5-1
D: NA
size: NA
J: TRBJ2-3
DNA: TGCGCCAGCAGCTTTGTCAGGGGCACAGATACGCAGTATTTT
CDR3: CASSFVRGTDTQYF

V: TRBV4-2
D: TRBD2
size: few
J: TRBJ2-4
DNA: TGTGCCAGCAGCCAAGTCGGACGGGAGGGTCCGGCCAAAAACATTCAGTACTTC
CDR3: CASSQVGREGPAKNIQYF

V: TRBV4-2
D: TRBD1
size: few
J: TRBJ2-7
DNA: TGTGCCAGCAGCCAAGAAGCTGGGGCCCTGACGGACAGGGAATACGAGCAGTACTTC
CDR3: CASSQEAGALTDREYEQYF

V: TRBV2
D: TRBD1
size: few
J: TRBJ2-7
DNA: TGTGCCCCAGGGGGTCCCAGCTCCTACGAGCAGTACTTC
CDR3: CAPGGPSSYEQYF

V: TRBV18
D: NA
size: few
J: TRBJ2-3
DNA: TGTGCCAGCTCACCTATCGGGGATACGCAGTATTTT
CDR3: CASSPIGDTQYF

V: TRBV19
D: NA
size: few
J: TRBJ2-7
DNA: TGTGCCAGTAGTTGGGGGTCATACTCCTACGAGCAGTACTTC
CDR3: CASSWGSYSYEQYF

V: TRBV27
D: NA
size: once
J: TRBJ2-5
DNA: TGTGCCAGCAGCTTCAGGGGAGGGGAGGAGACCCAGTACTTC
CDR3: CASSFRGGEETQYF

V: TRBV6-6
D: TRBD1
size: once
J: TRBJ1-2
DNA: TGTGCCAGCAGTTCCTTGTACAGGGGAGGCTACACCTTC
CDR3: CASSSLYRGGYTF

V: TRBV5-6
D: NA
size: NA
J: TRBJ2-1
DNA: TGTGCCAGCAGCTTGGGCGGGGAGCAGTTCTTC
CDR3: CASSLGGEQFF

V: TRBV4-2
D: TRBD1
size: NA
J: TRBJ1-2
DNA: TGTGCCAGCAGCCATCAGGACAGGCAGAAATATGGCTACACCTTC
CDR3: CASSHQDRQKYGYTF

V: TRBV7-9
D: TRBD2
size: few
J: TRBJ2-3
DNA: TGTGCCAGCAGCTTAGCGCTCGGCGGGAGGCCCTCCCGCACAGATACGCAGTATTTT
CDR3: CASSLALGGRPSRTDTQYF

V: TRBV5-1
D: NA
size: NA
J: TRBJ1-1
DNA: TGCGCCAGCTCGAAGAACACTGAAGCTTTCTTT
CDR3: CASSKNTEAFF

V: TRBV2
D: TRBD2
size: NA
J: TRBJ2-5
DNA: TGTGCCAGCAGTGCCCGGACTAGCGCATTTGGTGAGACCCAGTACTTC
CDR3: CASSARTSAFGETQYF

V: TRBV5-4
D: TRBD1
size: NA
J: TRBJ2-7
DNA: TGTGCCAGCAGCTCGGACAGGGGGCAGTACGAGCAGTACTTC
CDR3: CASSSDRGQYEQYF

V: TRBV11-2
D: NA
size: few
J: TRBJ2-7
DNA: TGTGCCAGCAGCTTGCAAACAGGGGGGGTCGAGCAGTACTTC
CDR3: CASSLQTGGVEQYF

V: TRBV20-1
D: NA
size: once
J: TRBJ2-7
DNA: TGCAGTGCTATTGCGGGTTACGAGCAGTACTTC
CDR3: CSAIAGYEQYF

V: TRBV4-3
D: TRBD2
size: few
J: TRBJ2-1
DNA: TGCGCCAGCAGCCAAGTGTCTAGCGGCCACAATGAGCAGTTCTTC
CDR3: CASSQVSSGHNEQFF

V: TRBV29-1
D: NA
size: NA
J: TRBJ2-7
DNA: TGCAGCGTTGAAGATCTGGGGGGCTACGAGCAGTACTTC
CDR3: CSVEDLGGYEQYF

V: TRBV18
D: TRBD1
size: few
J: TRBJ1-4
DNA: TGTGCCAGCTCACCGGGACAGGGCGGTGAAAAACTGTTTTTT
CDR3: CASSPGQGGEKLFF

V: TRBV11-2
D: NA
size: NA
J: TRBJ2-2
DNA: TGTGCCAGCAGCTTACGGGCAATCGGGGAGCTGTTTTTT
CDR3: CASSLRAIGELFF

V: TRBV4-3
D: TRBD1
size: NA
J: TRBJ2-6
DNA: TGCGCCAGCAGCTTACGGACAGGCCCCTCTGGGGCCAACGTCCTGACTTTC
CDR3: CASSLRTGPSGANVLTF

V: TRBV23-1
D: NA
size: NA
J: TRBJ2-3
DNA: TGCGCCAGCAGTCTTCGGGGGAAAGCCTCAGATACGCAGTATTTT
CDR3: CASSLRGKASDTQYF